This T cell receptor beta chain was obtained from a study of control samples from healthy donors and cancer patients. Repertoires were generated with immunoSEQ multiplex PCR, while TCRdb's copy carries only in-frame clones and drops some. Of roughly 86,000 clones listed, about nine tenths are singletons. This clone was observed once. This TCR was sampled from a woman aged 18-35 years in good health. Sequencing input: blood.

CDR3 DNA sequence: TGTGCCAGCAGCTTCTCAAACGAGCAGGGGAGTAATGGCTACACCTTC. This gives the protein CASSFSNEQGSNGYTF. The chain joins TRBV5-6 to TRBJ1-2; perhaps TRBD1 as D (6 bases). The CDR3 is made up of 16 amino acids. Per the germline V gene, CDR1 is SGHDT and CDR2 is YYEEEE. The V and J ends lost 2 bases and 6 bases respectively, with 20 bases between them.